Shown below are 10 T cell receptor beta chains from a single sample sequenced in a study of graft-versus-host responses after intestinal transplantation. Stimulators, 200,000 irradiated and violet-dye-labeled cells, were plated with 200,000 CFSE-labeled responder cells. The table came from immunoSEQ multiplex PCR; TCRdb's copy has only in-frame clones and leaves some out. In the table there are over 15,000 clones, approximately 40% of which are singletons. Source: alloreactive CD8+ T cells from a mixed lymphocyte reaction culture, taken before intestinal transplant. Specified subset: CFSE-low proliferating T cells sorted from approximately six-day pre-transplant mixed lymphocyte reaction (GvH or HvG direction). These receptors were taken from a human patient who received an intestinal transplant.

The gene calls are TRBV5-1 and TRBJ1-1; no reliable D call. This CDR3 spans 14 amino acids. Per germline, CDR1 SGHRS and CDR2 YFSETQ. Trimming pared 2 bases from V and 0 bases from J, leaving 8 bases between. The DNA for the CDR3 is TGCGCCAGCAGCTTCACGGGCCTGAACACTGAAGCTTTCTTT. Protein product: CASSFTGLNTEAFF.

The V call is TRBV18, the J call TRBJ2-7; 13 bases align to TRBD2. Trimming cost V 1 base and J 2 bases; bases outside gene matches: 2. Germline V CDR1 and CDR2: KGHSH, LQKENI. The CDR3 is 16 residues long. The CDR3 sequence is CASSPRLAGGPYEQYF. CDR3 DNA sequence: TGTGCCAGCTCACCACGACTAGCGGGAGGACCCTACGAGCAGTACTTC.

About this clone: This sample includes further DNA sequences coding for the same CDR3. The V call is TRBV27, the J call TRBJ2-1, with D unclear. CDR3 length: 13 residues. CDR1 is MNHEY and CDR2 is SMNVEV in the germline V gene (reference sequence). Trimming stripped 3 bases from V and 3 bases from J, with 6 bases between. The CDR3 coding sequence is TGTGCCAGCAGTTTCGGCATCTACAATGAGCAGTTCTTC. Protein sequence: CASSFGIYNEQFF.

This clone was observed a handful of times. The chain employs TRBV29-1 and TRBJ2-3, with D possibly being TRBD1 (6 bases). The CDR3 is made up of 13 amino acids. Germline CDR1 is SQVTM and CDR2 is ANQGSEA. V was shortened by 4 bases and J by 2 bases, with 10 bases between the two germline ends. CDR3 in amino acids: CSVGGDNTDTQYF. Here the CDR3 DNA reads TGCAGCGTTGGAGGGGACAACACAGATACGCAGTATTTT.

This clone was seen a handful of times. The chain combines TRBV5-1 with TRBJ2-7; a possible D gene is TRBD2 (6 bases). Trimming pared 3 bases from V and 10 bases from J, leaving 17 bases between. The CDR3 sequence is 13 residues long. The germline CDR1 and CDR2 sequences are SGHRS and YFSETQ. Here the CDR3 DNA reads TGCGCCAGCAGCTGGACCCTACTAGCAAGACAGTACTTC. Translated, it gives CASSWTLLARQYF.

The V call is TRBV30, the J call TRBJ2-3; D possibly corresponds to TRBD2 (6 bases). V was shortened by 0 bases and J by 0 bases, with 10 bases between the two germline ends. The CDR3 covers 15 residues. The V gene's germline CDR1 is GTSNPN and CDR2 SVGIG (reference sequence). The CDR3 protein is CAWSVGGASTDTQYF. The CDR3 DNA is TGTGCCTGGAGTGTCGGGGGAGCTAGCACAGATACGCAGTATTTT.

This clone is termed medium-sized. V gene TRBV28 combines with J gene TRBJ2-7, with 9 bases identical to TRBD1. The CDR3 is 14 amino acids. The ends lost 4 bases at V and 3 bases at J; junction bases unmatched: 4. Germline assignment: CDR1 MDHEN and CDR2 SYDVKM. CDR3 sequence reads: CASSWWDRDYEQYF. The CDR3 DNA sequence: TGTGCCAGCAGTTGGTGGGACAGGGACTACGAGCAGTACTTC.

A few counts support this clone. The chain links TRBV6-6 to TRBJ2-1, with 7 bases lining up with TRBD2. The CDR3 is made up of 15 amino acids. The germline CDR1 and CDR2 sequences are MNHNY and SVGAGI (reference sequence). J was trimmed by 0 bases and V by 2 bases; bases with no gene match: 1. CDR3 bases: TGTGCCAGCAGTTACGGCGGGAGCTCCTACAATGAGCAGTTCTTC. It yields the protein CASSYGGSSYNEQFF.

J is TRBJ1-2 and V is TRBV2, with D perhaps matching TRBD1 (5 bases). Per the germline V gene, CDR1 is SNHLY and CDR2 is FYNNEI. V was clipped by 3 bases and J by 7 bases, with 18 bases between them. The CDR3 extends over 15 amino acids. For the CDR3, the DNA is TGTGCCAGCAGTGATGAGGGCAGGGTGTTCGGTGGCTACACCTTC. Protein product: CASSDEGRVFGGYTF.

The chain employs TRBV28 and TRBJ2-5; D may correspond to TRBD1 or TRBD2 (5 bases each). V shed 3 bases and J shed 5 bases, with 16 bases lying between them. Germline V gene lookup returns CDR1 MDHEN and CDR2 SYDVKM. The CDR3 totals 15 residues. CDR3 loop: CASSFRDDPWETQYF. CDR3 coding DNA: TGTGCCAGCAGTTTCCGGGACGATCCGTGGGAGACCCAGTACTTC.